This T cell receptor beta chain emerged from a study of tumor and adjacent non-tumor tissue in lung cancer. Whole-study context: Some 3.9 million productive TCRbeta reads were obtained per sample on average. Overall study results and limits: Higher tumor TCR diversity was associated with shorter survival. TCR diversity was significantly greater in tumor than normal lung tissue. Normal lung showed higher cumulative top 100 clone frequency than tumor.

TCRbeta libraries were built with three rounds of nested PCR, modified from ARM-PCR. In TCRdb, the multiplex PCR reads were re-called with MiXCR into one record per CDR3 protein. The repertoire holds 120,000 or so distinct CDR3 sequences, with under 90% as singletons. The CDR3 extends over 15 amino acids. CDR1 is MDHEN, CDR2 SYDVKM, per germline. The template was RNA from unsorted bulk tissue. A note on this clonotype: Antigen specificity is unknown. Germline and junction disagree at one end, which may indicate a read error.

This TCR was recovered from an older man with non-small cell lung cancer. V gene TRBV28 combines with J gene TRBJ1-6; possibly TRBD1 for D (5 bases). Input material: lung tumor tissue. The CDR3 loop is CAGSFGAPNNSPLHF. The CDR3 DNA follows: TGTGCCGGCAGTTTTGGGGCACCCAATAATTCACCCCTCCACTTT.